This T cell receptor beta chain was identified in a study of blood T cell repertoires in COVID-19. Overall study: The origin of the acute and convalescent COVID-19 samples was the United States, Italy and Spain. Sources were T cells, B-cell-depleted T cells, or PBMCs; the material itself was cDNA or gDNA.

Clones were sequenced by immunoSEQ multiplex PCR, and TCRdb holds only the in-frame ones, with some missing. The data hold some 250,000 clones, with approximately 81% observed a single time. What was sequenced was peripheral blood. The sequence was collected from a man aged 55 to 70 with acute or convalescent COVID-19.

CDR3 loop: CAISVLAGGPGTGELFF. CDR3 in DNA: TGTGCCATCAGTGTCCTAGCGGGAGGGCCCGGCACCGGGGAGCTGTTTTTT. V gene TRBV10-3 combines with J gene TRBJ2-2; 12 bases align to TRBD2. Germline assignment: CDR1 ENHRY and CDR2 SYGVKD. The CDR3 runs 17 residues. With 4 bases clipped from V and 4 bases from J, the junction kept 7 bases outside the gene matches.